The clone carrying this T cell receptor beta chain is categorized as medium-sized. TCRdb reprocessed the PCR reads via MiXCR and lists one record per CDR3 protein. The table lists 9,700 or so distinct CDR3 sequences, roughly a fifth of them singletons. Sorting recovered naive CD8 T cells on a CD8+CD4-CCR7+CD45RA+ profile. The sample comes from a study of molecular identifiers for immune sequencing clone quantification. For the study at large: Five portions were made in replicates from RNA of roughly 20,000 or 100,000 naive CD8 cells, and four underwent sequencing.

CDR3 size: 11 residues. The V and J ends lost 5 bases and 6 bases respectively, with 6 bases between them. CDR1 is MNHEY, CDR2 SVGEGT, per germline. This TCR was sampled from a human donor in good health. Some libraries in this study had Jurkat cell RNA spiked in. This rearrangement joins TRBV6-2 or TRBV6-3 to TRBJ2-3; D is uncertain. Sequenced material: naive CD8+ T cells from blood, with Jurkat cell RNA spiked in. Subset specified: FACS-sorted CD8+CD4-CCR7+CD45RA+ naive T cells. The CDR3 DNA is TGTGCCAGCAGTGCCGGTGATACGCAGTATTTT. It specifies CASSAGDTQYF.